The sequence of this TCR beta chain was determined in a study of blood T cell repertoires in COVID-19. Germline-derived CDR1 and CDR2 are SGHTA and FQGTGA. Trimming pared 2 bases from V and 6 bases from J, leaving 14 bases between. CDR3 length equals 15 residues. Clones were sequenced by immunoSEQ multiplex PCR, and TCRdb holds only the in-frame ones, with some missing. The sample shows tens of thousands of clones, 89% of them seen only once. Sequenced material: peripheral blood. J is TRBJ2-1 and V is TRBV7-3; tentative D call: TRBD1 (7 bases). This clonotype was obtained from a woman in her sixties or seventies with active COVID-19. The CDR3 DNA reads TGTGCCAGCAGCTTAGGAGGGGGCCTTTCCAATGAGCAGTTCTTC. Its translation is CASSLGGGLSNEQFF.